The 20 T cell receptor beta chains reported below all come from one sample, sequenced in a study of cytomegalovirus exposure and HLA in healthy donors. The PCR made use of 60 Vbeta and 13 Jbeta primers. The repertoire was sequenced with immunoSEQ multiplex PCR; TCRdb's copy has only in-frame clones and lacks some. The sample lists 40,000 to 45,000 clones; more than 45% were seen once. The sequencing input was PBMCs. The receptors shown here come from a man between 60 and 70 years old in good health and CMV-seronegative.

This clone was counted a few times. The V gene is TRBV6-5, the J gene TRBJ1-1; possibly TRBD1 for D (5 bases). CDR1 is MNHEY, CDR2 SVGAGI, per germline. Trimming pared 8 bases from V and 0 bases from J, leaving 10 bases between. This CDR3 has 13 amino acids. The CDR3 is CASYQGMNTEAFF. In DNA form, the CDR3 reads TGTGCCAGCTATCAGGGTATGAACACTGAAGCTTTCTTT.

This sequence joins TRBV28 and TRBJ1-1, with unresolved D. Germline CDR1 MDHEN, CDR2 SYDVKM. There are 13 residues in the CDR3. Between the trimmed V and J ends, which lost 2 bases and 1 base, there was a span of 5 bases. The DNA for the CDR3 is TGTGCCAGCAGTTTAAGCCCGAACACTGAAGCTTTCTTT. Protein sequence: CASSLSPNTEAFF. Supplemented by reference TRBV28 and TRBJ1-1, the full variable domain reads DVKVTQSSRYLVKRTGEKVFLECVQDMDHENMFWYRQDPGLGLRLIYFSYDVKMKEKGDIPEGYSVSREKKERFSLILESASTNQTSMYLCASSLSPNTEAFFGQGTRLTVV.

This clone was observed a few times. The CDR3 nucleotides are TGTGCCAGCAGCTCTCCCGGGAGGCCGAACACTGAAGCTTTCTTT. This sequence encodes CASSSPGRPNTEAFF. J is TRBJ1-1 and V is TRBV9, with D hard to call. Germline V gives CDR1 SGDLS, CDR2 YYNGEE. The CDR3 spans 15 residues. Trimming cost V 4 bases and J 1 base, with 14 bases left between them.

This chain connects TRBV6-1 to TRBJ2-5; D ambiguous. Trimming removed 8 bases at V and 0 bases at J, with 4 bases between. Germline lookup yields CDR1 MNHNS and CDR2 SASEGT. The CDR3 loop spans 11 amino acids. The CDR3 spells CASRYQETQYF. The CDR3 DNA reads as TGTGCCAGCCGGTACCAAGAGACCCAGTACTTC.

The rearrangement uses TRBV5-1 and TRBJ2-7, with 7 bases fitting TRBD1. Per germline, CDR1 SGHRS and CDR2 YFSETQ. This CDR3 has 16 amino acids. Unmatched junction bases numbered 9, after V lost 1 base and J lost 2 bases. CDR3: CASSLLGNRGAYEQYF. As DNA, the CDR3 is TGCGCCAGCAGCTTGCTCGGGAACAGGGGCGCCTACGAGCAGTACTTC. Looking up the rest from reference TRBV5-1 and TRBJ2-7 gives the full variable domain: KAGVTQTPRYLIKTRGQQVTLSCSPISGHRSVSWYQQTPGQGLQFLFEYFSETQRNKGNFPGRFSGRQFSNSRSEMNVSTLELGDSALYLCASSLLGNRGAYEQYFGPGTRLTVT.

This rearrangement joins TRBV9 to TRBJ1-1; no firm D call. The CDR3 consists of 15 residues. V lost 0 bases, J lost 1 base, and 10 bases lay in between. Germline V lookup: CDR1 SGDLS, CDR2 YYNGEE. CDR3 in amino acids: CASSVATVKNTEAFF. The CDR3 DNA reads TGTGCCAGCAGCGTAGCTACGGTGAAGAACACTGAAGCTTTCTTT.

The chain uses TRBV14 and TRBJ2-7; D may be TRBD1 (5 bases). V lost 6 bases to trimming and J lost 7 bases, with 13 bases between them. The CDR3 is 12 residues long. The V gene's germline CDR1 is SGHDN and CDR2 FVKESK. This CDR3 is CASRRSGREQYF. In nucleotides, the CDR3 is TGTGCCAGCAGGCGTTCAGGGCGGGAGCAGTACTTC. Full variable domain (remainder filled in from reference TRBV14 and TRBJ2-7): EAGVTQFPSHSVIEKGQTVTLRCDPISGHDNLYWYRRVMGKEIKFLLHFVKESKQDESGMPNNRFLAERTGGTYSTLKVQPAELEDSGVYFCASRRSGREQYFGPGTRLTVT.

The chain carries TRBV5-1 and TRBJ1-1; a weak D match, TRBD1 (6 bases). The CDR3 is 15 residues long. The germline V gene encodes CDR1 SGHRS and CDR2 YFSETQ. Trimming left V 4 bases short and J 0 bases short, with 13 bases between. Written as DNA, the CDR3 is TGCGCCAGCAGCCGGGACATCAACCTGAACACTGAAGCTTTCTTT. Protein: CASSRDINLNTEAFF.

The chain combines TRBV11-2 with TRBJ1-1, with unresolved D. V dropped 5 bases and J dropped 3 bases, with 13 bases sitting between them. The CDR3 has 14 residues. Germline V gene lookup returns CDR1 SGHAT and CDR2 FQNNGV. CDR3 in DNA: TGTGCCAGCAGCATCCGTTTTTCGGACACTGAAGCTTTCTTT. It yields the protein CASSIRFSDTEAFF.

This chain connects TRBV6-1 to TRBJ2-7, with TRBD2 identical over 12 bases. Germline V gene lookup returns CDR1 MNHNS and CDR2 SASEGT. V trimming: 4 bases; J trimming: 0 bases; junction bases outside the gene matches: 4. The CDR3 contains 16 residues. DNA of the CDR3: TGTGCCAGCAGTGTGGGACTAGCGGGTCGCTCCTACGAGCAGTACTTC. Translating gives CASSVGLAGRSYEQYF.

The V and J genes are TRBV7-8 and TRBJ1-5; 11 bases are shared with TRBD1. The CDR3 sequence is 18 residues long. Germline V gives CDR1 SGHVS, CDR2 FQNEAQ. Trimming removed 2 bases from V and 0 bases from J; junction bases left unmatched: 6. CDR3 DNA sequence: TGTGCCAGCAGCTTAAGGACAGGGGGCGGAATTAGCAATCAGCCCCAGCATTTT. Amino acids: CASSLRTGGGISNQPQHF.

This sequence joins TRBV6-7 and TRBJ2-1; 11 positions agree with TRBD2. TRBV6-7 is annotated as an ORF whose role is uncertain. This CDR3 spans 16 amino acids. With V trimmed by 6 bases and J by 7 bases, 11 bases remained unmatched. CDR3 sequence reads: CASRHISGRAVNEQFF. The CDR3 DNA reads TGTGCCAGCAGACATATTAGCGGGAGGGCCGTTAATGAGCAGTTCTTC.

This chain links TRBV7-9 with TRBJ2-7; 7 positions agree with TRBD1. The V gene's germline CDR1 is SEHNR and CDR2 FQNEAQ (reference sequence). This CDR3 has 14 amino acids. V shed 5 bases and J 3 bases; nucleotides not matched to a gene: 7. The CDR3 spells CASSPDRVGYEQYF. The CDR3 region has the DNA TGTGCCAGCAGCCCCGACAGGGTCGGCTACGAGCAGTACTTC.

This chain joins TRBV6-1 and TRBJ2-7; D call uncertain. V lost 5 bases and J lost 2, with 13 bases in between. The CDR3 runs 14 residues. Germline lookup yields CDR1 MNHNS and CDR2 SASEGT. CDR3 nucleotides: TGTGCCAGCAGTCATCGTGGTCAGGCCTACGAGCAGTACTTC. Encoded protein: CASSHRGQAYEQYF.

This clone was observed a few times. J is TRBJ1-3 and V is TRBV29-1; 7 bases agree with TRBD1. Germline lookup yields CDR1 SQVTM and CDR2 ANQGSEA. J lost 0 bases, V lost 2 bases, and 1 base had no gene match. The CDR3 sequence is 14 residues long. CDR3 bases: TGCAGCGTTGAACAGGGGGTCTCTGGAAACACCATATATTTT. This gives the protein CSVEQGVSGNTIYF.

The gene calls are TRBV27 and TRBJ2-3, with D unclear. The CDR3 extends over 12 amino acids. The V gene's germline CDR1 is MNHEY and CDR2 SMNVEV (reference sequence). V lost 8 bases to trimming and J lost 5 bases, with 11 bases between them. The DNA of the CDR3 is TGTGCCAGCTTGTCCCCCGGAGATACGCAGTATTTT. It is translated as CASLSPGDTQYF.

This clone was seen more than once but under ten times. The chain employs TRBV6-5 and TRBJ1-6; TRBD1 aligns across 7 bases. The CDR3 runs to 13 residues. Trimming removed 2 bases from V and 8 bases from J; junction bases left unmatched: 0. Germline lookup yields CDR1 MNHEY and CDR2 SVGAGI. DNA for the CDR3: TGTGCCAGCAGTTACCAGGGGGATTCACCCCTCCACTTT. Translation gives CASSYQGDSPLHF.

The CDR3 region is CASSPGQMNTEAFF. The CDR3 DNA reads as TGTGCCAGCAGCCCGGGACAGATGAACACTGAAGCTTTCTTT. The chain uses TRBV27 and TRBJ1-1, with 7 bases that match TRBD1. The CDR3 has 14 amino acids. CDR1 MNHEY and CDR2 SMNVEV come from the germline V gene (reference sequence). The V segment lost 6 bases and the J segment 0 bases; nucleotides outside the gene matches: 4.

The V gene is TRBV29-1, the J gene TRBJ2-1, with D uncertain. In germline, CDR1 is SQVTM, CDR2 ANQGSEA. The ends were cut back, 1 base at V and 0 bases at J, with 13 bases in the middle. CDR3 length equals 16 residues. CDR3 DNA sequence: TGCAGCGTTGAAGTGGAGTTCACTTACTCCTACAATGAGCAGTTCTTC. This sequence encodes CSVEVEFTYSYNEQFF.

V is TRBV29-1 and J is TRBJ1-2, with 8 bases matching TRBD1. Germline V gene lookup returns CDR1 SQVTM and CDR2 ANQGSEA. This CDR3 has 13 residues. V shed 2 bases, J shed 4 bases, and the junction held 3 bases outside the gene matches. CDR3 bases: TGCAGCGTTGAACCCACAGGGGGCTATGGCTACACCTTC. It encodes CSVEPTGGYGYTF.